The clone carrying this T cell receptor beta chain was observed a few times. Some clones are missing from TCRdb's copy, which holds only in-frame ones; the method was immunoSEQ multiplex PCR. The table shows 200,000 to 250,000 clones, with 85% to 95% occurring only once. These data come from a study of control samples from healthy donors and cancer patients. CDR1 and CDR2 from the germline V gene are MNHNY and SVGAGI (reference sequence). The CDR3 is made up of 11 amino acids. V shed 11 bases and J shed 6 bases, with 13 bases lying between them. This TCR derives from a man aged 45-65 years in good health. This sequence joins TRBV6-6 and TRBJ1-1; D gene unclear. Input material: blood. Here the CDR3 reads CAVTPGSEAFF. CDR3 coding DNA: TGTGCCGTTACCCCTGGGTCTGAAGCTTTCTTT.